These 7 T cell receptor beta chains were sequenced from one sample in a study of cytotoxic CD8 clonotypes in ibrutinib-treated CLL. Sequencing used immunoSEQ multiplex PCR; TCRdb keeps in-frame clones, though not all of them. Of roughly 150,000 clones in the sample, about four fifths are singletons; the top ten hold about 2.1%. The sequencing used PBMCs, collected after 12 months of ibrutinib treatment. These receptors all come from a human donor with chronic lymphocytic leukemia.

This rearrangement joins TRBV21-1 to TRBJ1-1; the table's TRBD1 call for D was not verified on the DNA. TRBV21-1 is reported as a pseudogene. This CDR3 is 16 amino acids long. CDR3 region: CASSQNREKGNTEAFF. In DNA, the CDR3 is TGTGCCAGCAGCCAAAACAGGGAAAAGGGGAACACTGAAGCTTTCTTT.

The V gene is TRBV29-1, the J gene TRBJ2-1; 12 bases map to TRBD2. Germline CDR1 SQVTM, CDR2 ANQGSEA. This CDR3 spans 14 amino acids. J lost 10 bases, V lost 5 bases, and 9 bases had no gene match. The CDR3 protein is CSVSSGGALREQFF. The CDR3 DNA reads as TGCAGCGTTTCTAGCGGGGGGGCCCTACGGGAGCAGTTCTTC.

The DNA for the CDR3 is TGCGCCAGCAGTGGACGCAAAAAACTGTTTTTT. Amino acid sequence: CASSGRKKLFF. V usage is TRBV10-1 and J usage is TRBJ1-4, with no clear D. Germline-derived CDR1 and CDR2 are WNHNN and SYGVQD (reference sequence). Trimming pared 4 bases from V and 9 bases from J, leaving 6 bases between. The CDR3 spans 11 residues.

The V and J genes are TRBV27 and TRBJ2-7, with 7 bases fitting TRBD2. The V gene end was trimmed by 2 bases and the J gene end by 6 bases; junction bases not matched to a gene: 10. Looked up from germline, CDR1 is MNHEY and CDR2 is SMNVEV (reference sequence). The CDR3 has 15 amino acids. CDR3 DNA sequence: TGTGCCAGCAGTTTAGGGGGAGGGCCTTCAGGCGAGCAGTACTTC. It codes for CASSLGGGPSGEQYF.

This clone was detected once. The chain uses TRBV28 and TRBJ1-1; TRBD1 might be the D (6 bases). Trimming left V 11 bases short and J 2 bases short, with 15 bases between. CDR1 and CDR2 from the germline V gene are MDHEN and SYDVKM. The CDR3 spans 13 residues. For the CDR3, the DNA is TGTGCCCTACAGGGCGGGGTAAACACTGAAGCTTTCTTT. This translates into CALQGGVNTEAFF. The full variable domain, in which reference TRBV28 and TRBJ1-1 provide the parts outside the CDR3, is DVKVTQSSRYLVKRTGEKVFLECVQDMDHENMFWYRQDPGLGLRLIYFSYDVKMKEKGDIPEGYSVSREKKERFSLILESASTNQTSMYLCALQGGVNTEAFFGQGTRLTVV.

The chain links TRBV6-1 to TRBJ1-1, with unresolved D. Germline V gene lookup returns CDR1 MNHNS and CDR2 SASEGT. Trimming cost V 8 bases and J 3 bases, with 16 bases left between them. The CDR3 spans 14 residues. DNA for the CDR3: TGTGCCAGCCTTTCCCCTAGAGGGTACACTGAAGCTTTCTTT. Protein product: CASLSPRGYTEAFF.

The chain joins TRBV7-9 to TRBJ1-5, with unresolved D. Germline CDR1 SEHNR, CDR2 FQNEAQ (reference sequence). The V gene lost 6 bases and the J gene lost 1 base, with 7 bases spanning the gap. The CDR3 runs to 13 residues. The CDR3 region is CASSLLSNQPQHF. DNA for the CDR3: TGTGCCAGCAGTCTTCTCAGCAATCAGCCCCAGCATTTT.